Below are 5 T cell receptor beta chains sequenced from a single sample in a study of human thymus T cells. The thymus was resected at corrective cardiac surgery. The data were produced by immunoSEQ multiplex PCR, yet TCRdb's version contains in-frame clones alone and is incomplete. The data show roughly 77,000 clones, roughly 94% seen once. The sequenced sample was thymus tissue. These receptors were obtained from a girl under three years old with a congenital heart defect but otherwise immunologically healthy.

The chain joins TRBV10-3 to TRBJ2-7; no clear D gene. Trimming removed 5 bases at V and 0 bases at J, with 11 bases between. Germline CDR1 and CDR2: ENHRY and SYGVKD. CDR3 length equals 14 residues. CDR3 coding DNA: TGTGCCATCAGTCAAAGCCCTTCCTCCTACGAGCAGTACTTC. As protein: CAISQSPSSYEQYF.

The chain links TRBV6-6 to TRBJ2-7; maybe TRBD1 (6 bases). Trimming removed 6 bases at V and 4 bases at J, with 19 bases between. The CDR3 covers 15 residues. Germline CDR1 is MNHNY and CDR2 is SVGAGI (reference sequence). CDR3 nucleotide sequence: TGTGCCAGCAGCGTAACCGGGACACATAGATACGAGCAGTACTTC. It specifies CASSVTGTHRYEQYF.

The rearrangement links TRBV28 to TRBJ1-4; 8 bases agree with TRBD1. The trim removed 3 bases at V and 2 bases at J, leaving 5 bases unmatched. This CDR3 is built from 16 residues. In germline, CDR1 is MDHEN, CDR2 SYDVKM. CDR3 DNA sequence: TGTGCCAGCAGTTTTGGCAGGGGGCCCACTAATGAAAAACTGTTTTTT. As protein: CASSFGRGPTNEKLFF.

The chain joins TRBV5-8 to TRBJ1-5, with D maybe TRBD1 (5 bases). V was shortened by 3 bases and J by 3 bases, with 10 bases between the two germline ends. In germline, CDR1 is SGHTS, CDR2 YDEGEE. The CDR3 extends over 14 amino acids. The CDR3 region has the DNA TGTGCCAGCAGCTCCGACAGAGACAATCAGCCCCAGCATTTT. It specifies CASSSDRDNQPQHF.

The rearrangement links TRBV5-1 to TRBJ1-1; D unclear. Between the trimmed V and J ends, which lost 2 bases and 3 bases, there was a span of 11 bases. CDR3 length: 14 residues. Germline V gives CDR1 SGHRS, CDR2 YFSETQ. CDR3 in DNA: TGCGCCAGCAGCTTTTGCCCGCCTTACACTGAAGCTTTCTTT. Amino acid sequence: CASSFCPPYTEAFF.